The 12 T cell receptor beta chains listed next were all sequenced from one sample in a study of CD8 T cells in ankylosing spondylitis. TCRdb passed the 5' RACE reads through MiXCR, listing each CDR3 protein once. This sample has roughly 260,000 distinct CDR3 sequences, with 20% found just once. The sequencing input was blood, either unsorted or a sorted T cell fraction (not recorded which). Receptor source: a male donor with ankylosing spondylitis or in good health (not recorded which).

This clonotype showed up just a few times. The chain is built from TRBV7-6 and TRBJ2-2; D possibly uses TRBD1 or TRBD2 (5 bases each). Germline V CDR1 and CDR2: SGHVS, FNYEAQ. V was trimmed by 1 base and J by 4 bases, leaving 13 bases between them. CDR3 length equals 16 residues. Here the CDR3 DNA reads TGTGCCAGCAGCTTAGGATCCCCAGGGACCACCGGGGAGCTGTTTTTT. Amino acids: CASSLGSPGTTGELFF.

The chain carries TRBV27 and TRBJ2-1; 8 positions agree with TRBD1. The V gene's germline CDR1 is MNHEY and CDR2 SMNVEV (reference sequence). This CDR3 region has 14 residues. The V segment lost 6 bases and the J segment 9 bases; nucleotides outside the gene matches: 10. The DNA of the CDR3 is TGTGCCAGCAGCCCTGACAGGGGATCAGGTGAGCAGTTCTTC. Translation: CASSPDRGSGEQFF.

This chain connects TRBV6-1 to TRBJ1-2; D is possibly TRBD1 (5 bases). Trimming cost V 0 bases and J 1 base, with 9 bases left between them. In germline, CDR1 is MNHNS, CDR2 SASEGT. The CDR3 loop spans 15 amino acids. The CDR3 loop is CASSEATALNYGYTF. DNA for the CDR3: TGTGCCAGCAGTGAAGCGACAGCACTTAACTATGGCTACACCTTC.

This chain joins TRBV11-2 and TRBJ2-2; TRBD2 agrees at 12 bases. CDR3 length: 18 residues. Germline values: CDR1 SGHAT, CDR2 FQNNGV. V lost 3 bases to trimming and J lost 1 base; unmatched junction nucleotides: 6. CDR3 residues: CASSFKLAGGRNTGELFF. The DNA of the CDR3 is TGTGCCAGCAGCTTCAAACTAGCGGGGGGCCGGAACACCGGGGAGCTGTTTTTT.

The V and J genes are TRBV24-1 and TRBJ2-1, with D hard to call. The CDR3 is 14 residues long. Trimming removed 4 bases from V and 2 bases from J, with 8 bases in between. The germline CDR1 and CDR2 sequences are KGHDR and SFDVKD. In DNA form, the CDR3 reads TGTGCCACCAGTGACTTGACTCCCTACAATGAGCAGTTCTTC. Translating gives CATSDLTPYNEQFF.

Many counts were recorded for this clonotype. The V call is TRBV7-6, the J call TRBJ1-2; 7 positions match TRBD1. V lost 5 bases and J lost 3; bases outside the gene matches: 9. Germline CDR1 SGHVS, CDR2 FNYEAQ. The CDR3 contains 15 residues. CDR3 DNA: TGTGCCAGCAGCCCCCAGACAGGGACTGACTATGGCTACACCTTC. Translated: CASSPQTGTDYGYTF.

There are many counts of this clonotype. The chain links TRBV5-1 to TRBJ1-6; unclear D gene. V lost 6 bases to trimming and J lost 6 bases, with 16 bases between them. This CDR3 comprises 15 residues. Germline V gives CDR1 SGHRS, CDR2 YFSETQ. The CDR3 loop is CASNRDVSSNSPLHF. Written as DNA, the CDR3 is TGCGCCAGCAACCGTGACGTATCTAGTAATTCACCCCTCCACTTT.

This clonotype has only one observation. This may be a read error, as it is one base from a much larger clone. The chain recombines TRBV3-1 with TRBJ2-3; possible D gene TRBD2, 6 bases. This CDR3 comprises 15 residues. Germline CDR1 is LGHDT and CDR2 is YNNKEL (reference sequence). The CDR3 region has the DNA TGTGGCAGCAGCCAAGACGGGAGAACCTCAGATACGCAGTATTTT. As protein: CGSSQDGRTSDTQYF.

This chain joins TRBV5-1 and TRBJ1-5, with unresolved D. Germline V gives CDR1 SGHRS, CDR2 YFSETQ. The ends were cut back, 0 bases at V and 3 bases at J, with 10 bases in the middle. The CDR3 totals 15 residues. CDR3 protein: CASSLDVMDNQPQHF. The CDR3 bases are TGCGCCAGCAGCTTGGACGTAATGGACAATCAGCCCCAGCATTTT. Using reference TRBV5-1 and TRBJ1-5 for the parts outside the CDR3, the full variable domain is KAGVTQTPRYLIKTRGQQVTLSCSPISGHRSVSWYQQTPGQGLQFLFEYFSETQRNKGNFPGRFSGRQFSNSRSEMNVSTLELGDSALYLCASSLDVMDNQPQHFGDGTRLSIL.

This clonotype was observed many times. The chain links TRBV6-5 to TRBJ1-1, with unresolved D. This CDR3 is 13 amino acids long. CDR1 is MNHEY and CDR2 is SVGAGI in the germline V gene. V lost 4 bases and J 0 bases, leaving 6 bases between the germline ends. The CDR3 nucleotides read TGTGCCAGCAGTTCGGCGGTGAACACTGAAGCTTTCTTT. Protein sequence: CASSSAVNTEAFF.

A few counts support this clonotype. This chain's CDR3 is CASSARDRVAGELFF. DNA for the CDR3: TGTGCCAGCAGCGCCCGGGACAGGGTGGCCGGGGAGCTGTTTTTT. The V gene is TRBV9, the J gene TRBJ2-2; 9 nucleotides match TRBD1. CDR3 length: 15 amino acids. V was pared by 3 bases and J by 6 bases, with 6 bases of the junction left unmatched. The germline V gene has CDR1 SGDLS and CDR2 YYNGEE. The variable domain in full, completed from reference TRBV9 and TRBJ2-2, reads DSGVTQTPKHLITATGQRVTLRCSPRSGDLSVYWYQQSLDQGLQFLIQYYNGEERAKGNILERFSAQQFPDLHSELNLSSLELGDSALYFCASSARDRVAGELFFGEGSRLTVL.

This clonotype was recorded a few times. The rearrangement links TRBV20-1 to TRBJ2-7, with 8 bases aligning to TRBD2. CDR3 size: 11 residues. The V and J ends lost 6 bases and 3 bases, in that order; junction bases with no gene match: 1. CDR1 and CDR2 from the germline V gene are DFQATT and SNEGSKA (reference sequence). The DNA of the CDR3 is TGCAGTGCCGCGGGGGGCTACGAGCAGTACGTC. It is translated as CSAAGGYEQYV.